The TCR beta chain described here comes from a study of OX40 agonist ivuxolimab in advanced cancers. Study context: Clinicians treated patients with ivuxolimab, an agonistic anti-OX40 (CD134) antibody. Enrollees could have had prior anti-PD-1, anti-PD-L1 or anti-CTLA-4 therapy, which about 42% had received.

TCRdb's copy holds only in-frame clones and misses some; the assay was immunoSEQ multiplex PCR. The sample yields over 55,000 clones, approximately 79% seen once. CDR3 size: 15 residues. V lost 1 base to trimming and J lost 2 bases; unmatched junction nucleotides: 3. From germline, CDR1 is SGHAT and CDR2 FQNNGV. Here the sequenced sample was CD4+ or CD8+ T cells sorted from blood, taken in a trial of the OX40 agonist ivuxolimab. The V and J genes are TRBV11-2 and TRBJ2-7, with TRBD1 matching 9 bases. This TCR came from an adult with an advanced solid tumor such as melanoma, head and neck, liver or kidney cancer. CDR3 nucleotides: TGTGCCAGCAGCTTAGGGGGACAGGGAACCTACGAGCAGTACTTC. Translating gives CASSLGGQGTYEQYF. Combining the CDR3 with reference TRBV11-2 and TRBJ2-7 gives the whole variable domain EAGVAQSPRYKIIEKRQSVAFWCNPISGHATLYWYQQILGQGPKLLIQFQNNGVVDDSQLPKDRFSAERLKGVDSTLKIQPAKLEDSAVYLCASSLGGQGTYEQYFGPGTRLTVT.